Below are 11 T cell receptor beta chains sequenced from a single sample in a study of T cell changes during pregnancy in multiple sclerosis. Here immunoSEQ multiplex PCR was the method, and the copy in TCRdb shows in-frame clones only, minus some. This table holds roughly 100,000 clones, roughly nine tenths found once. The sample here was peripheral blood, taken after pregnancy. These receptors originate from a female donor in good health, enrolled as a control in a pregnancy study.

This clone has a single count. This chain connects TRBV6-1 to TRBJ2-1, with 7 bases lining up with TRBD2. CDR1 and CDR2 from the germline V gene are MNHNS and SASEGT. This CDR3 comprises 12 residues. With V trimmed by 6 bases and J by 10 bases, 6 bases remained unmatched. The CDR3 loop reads CASSWRGKEQFF. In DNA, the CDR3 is TGTGCCAGCAGCTGGCGGGGGAAGGAGCAGTTCTTC.

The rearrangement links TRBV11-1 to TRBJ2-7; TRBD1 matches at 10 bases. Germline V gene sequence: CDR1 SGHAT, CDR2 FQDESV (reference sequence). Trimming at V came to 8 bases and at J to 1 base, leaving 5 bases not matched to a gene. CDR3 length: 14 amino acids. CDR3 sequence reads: CASGGQGYSYEQYF. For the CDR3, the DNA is TGTGCCAGCGGGGGACAGGGGTATTCCTACGAGCAGTACTTC.

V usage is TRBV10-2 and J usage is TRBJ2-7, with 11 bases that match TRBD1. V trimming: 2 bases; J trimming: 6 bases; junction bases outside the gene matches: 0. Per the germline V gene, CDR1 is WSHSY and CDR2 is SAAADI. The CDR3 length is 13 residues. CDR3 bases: TGCGCCAGCAGTGAGGGGACAGGGGGCGAGCAGTACTTC. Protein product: CASSEGTGGEQYF.

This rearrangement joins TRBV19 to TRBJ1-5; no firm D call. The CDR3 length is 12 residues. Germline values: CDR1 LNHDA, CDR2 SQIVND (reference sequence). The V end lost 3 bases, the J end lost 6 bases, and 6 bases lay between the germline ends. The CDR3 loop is CASSMFGQPQHF. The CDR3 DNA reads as TGTGCCAGTAGTATGTTCGGTCAGCCCCAGCATTTT.

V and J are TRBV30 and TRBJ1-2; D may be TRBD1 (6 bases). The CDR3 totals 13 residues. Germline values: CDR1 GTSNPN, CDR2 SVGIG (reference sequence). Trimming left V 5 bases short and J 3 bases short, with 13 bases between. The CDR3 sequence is CAWVPGHHYGYTF. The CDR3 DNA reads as TGTGCCTGGGTCCCGGGACACCACTATGGCTACACCTTC. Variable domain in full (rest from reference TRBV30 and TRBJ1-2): SQTIHQWPATLVQPVGSPLSLECTVEGTSNPNLYWYRQAAGRGLQLLFYSVGIGQISSEVPQNLSASRPQDRQFILSSKKLLLSDSGFYLCAWVPGHHYGYTFGSGTRLTVV.

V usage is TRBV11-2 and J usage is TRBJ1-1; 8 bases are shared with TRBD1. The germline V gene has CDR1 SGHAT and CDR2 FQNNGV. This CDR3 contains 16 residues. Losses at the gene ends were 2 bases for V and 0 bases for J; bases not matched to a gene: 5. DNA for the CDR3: TGTGCCAGCAGCTTACTCCGGACAGGGCTGAACACTGAAGCTTTCTTT. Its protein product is CASSLLRTGLNTEAFF.

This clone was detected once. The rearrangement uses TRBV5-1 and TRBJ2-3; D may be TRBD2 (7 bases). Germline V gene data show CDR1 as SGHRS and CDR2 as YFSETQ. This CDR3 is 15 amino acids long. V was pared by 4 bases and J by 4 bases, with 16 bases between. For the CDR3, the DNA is TGCGCCAGCAGCGCGGAAGGGGGGGGGTCAGATACGCAGTATTTT. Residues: CASSAEGGGSDTQYF. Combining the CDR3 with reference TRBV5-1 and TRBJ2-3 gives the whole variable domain KAGVTQTPRYLIKTRGQQVTLSCSPISGHRSVSWYQQTPGQGLQFLFEYFSETQRNKGNFPGRFSGRQFSNSRSEMNVSTLELGDSALYLCASSAEGGGSDTQYFGPGTRLTVL.

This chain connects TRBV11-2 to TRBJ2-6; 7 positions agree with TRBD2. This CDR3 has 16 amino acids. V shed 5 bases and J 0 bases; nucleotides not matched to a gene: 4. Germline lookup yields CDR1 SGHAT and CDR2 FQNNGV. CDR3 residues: CASSVGGFSGANVLTF. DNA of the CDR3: TGTGCCAGCAGCGTCGGGGGGTTCTCTGGGGCCAACGTCCTGACTTTC.

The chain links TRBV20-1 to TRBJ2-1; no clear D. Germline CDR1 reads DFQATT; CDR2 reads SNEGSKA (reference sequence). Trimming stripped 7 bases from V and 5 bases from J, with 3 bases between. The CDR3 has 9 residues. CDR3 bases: TGCAGTGTAAACAATGAGCAGTTCTTC. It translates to CSVNNEQFF.

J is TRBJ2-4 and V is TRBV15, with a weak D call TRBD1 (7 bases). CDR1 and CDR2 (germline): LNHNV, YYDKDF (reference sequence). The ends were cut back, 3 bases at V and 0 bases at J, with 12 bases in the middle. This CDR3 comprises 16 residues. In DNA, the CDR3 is TGTGCCACCAGCAGCCAGGGGGGTCTAGCCAAAAACATTCAGTACTTC. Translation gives CATSSQGGLAKNIQYF. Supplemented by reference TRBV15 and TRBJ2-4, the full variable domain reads DAMVIQNPRYQVTQFGKPVTLSCSQTLNHNVMYWYQQKSSQAPKLLFHYYDKDFNNEADTPDNFQSRRPNTSFCFLDIRSPGLGDTAMYLCATSSQGGLAKNIQYFGAGTRLSVL.

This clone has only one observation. The CDR3 DNA sequence: TGTGCCAGCAGCGTTACTACAGGGGCCGCTGAAGCTTTCTTT. Translated, it gives CASSVTTGAAEAFF. This chain uses TRBV7-9 with TRBJ1-1, with 7 nucleotides matching TRBD1. Looked up from germline, CDR1 is SEHNR and CDR2 is FQNEAQ (reference sequence). J gave up 6 bases and V 5 bases, and 9 bases lay outside the gene matches. The CDR3 runs 14 residues.